The clone carrying this T cell receptor (beta chain) was observed a few times. What it binds is not known. The data stem from a study of shared clonotypes between healthy human individuals. General study findings and limits: Rarefaction analysis demonstrated incomplete sorted-subset sequencing notwithstanding large depth. Researchers found naive subsets generally carried larger estimated richness than memory subsets. Across four donors, naive CD4 shared 5% to 5.5%, naive CD8 over 3%, memory CD4 roughly 2.2%, memory CD8 0.4% to 0.5%.

Splitting the CD4+ cells yielded a CD45RA+ naive subset and a CD45RA-negative memory subset. Generated by immunoSEQ multiplex PCR, the TCRdb table keeps only in-frame clones and is missing some. The sample records around 1.1 million clones, 70% to 85% being singletons. Sequenced input: memory CD4+ T cells from PBMCs. Subset meaning: CD45RA-negative fraction. The sequence came from a man younger than 35 in good health. Some clones in this sample may be carry-over from other donors' samples.

CDR3 in DNA: TGTGCCAGCTCACATAACAACAGGGCGGACGGCTACACCTTC. This gives the protein CASSHNNRADGYTF. The chain carries TRBV18 and TRBJ1-2; D might be TRBD1 (6 bases). The CDR3 loop spans 14 amino acids. Trimming removed 4 bases from V and 8 bases from J, with 17 bases in between. CDR1 KGHSH and CDR2 LQKENI come from the germline V gene. The variable domain in full, completed from reference TRBV18 and TRBJ1-2, reads NAGVMQNPRHLVRRRGQEARLRCSPMKGHSHVYWYRQLPEEGLKFMVYLQKENIIDESGMPKERFSAEFPKEGPSILRIQQVVRGDSAAYFCASSHNNRADGYTFGSGTRLTVV.